The clone carrying this T cell receptor beta chain was seen many times. The antigen is unknown. A read error may account for a junction end that differs from germline. The data derive from a study of T-cell memory formation after mild COVID-19. General study findings and limits: There was no confirmation that second-wave clones peaking on day 37 were SARS-CoV-2 specific. Researchers found some responding clones in pre-infection memory, a sign that cross-reactive memory joined.

Constant-segment primers were used for 5'RACE, and the resulting TCR alpha and TCR beta cDNA libraries carried sample barcodes and UMIs. MiXCR, run by TCRdb on the 5' RACE reads, gives a single entry per CDR3 protein. This sample has roughly 110,000 distinct CDR3 sequences; roughly an eighth occur once, and the top ten carry approximately 43%. The receptor comes from a man aged 18 to 30 who had mild COVID-19 (a few samples of this study predate the infection). Cell type and time point are not known. The sequencing input was PBMCs or a T cell subset sorted from them (not recorded which).

The CDR3 DNA follows: TGTGCTAGCAGCTTAGGCGGGGGTTCACCCCTCCACTTT. Protein product: CASSLGGGSPLHF. The chain links TRBV7-7 to TRBJ1-6; D might be TRBD1 (5 bases). CDR1 is SSHAT and CDR2 is FNYEAQ in the germline V gene (reference sequence). The CDR3 consists of 13 residues.